One and the same sample provided the 28 T cell receptor beta chains below, sequenced in a study of metastatic and nonmetastatic thyroid tumors. None of the patients had undergone any treatment ahead of thyroid surgery. TCRdb reprocessed the PCR reads via MiXCR. The sample contains fewer than 40,000 clones, approximately 17% of which appear only once. The sample consisted of blood. These receptors all stem from a male donor with papillary thyroid cancer or a benign thyroid nodule (not recorded which). Some clones in this sample may be carry-over from other donors' samples.

This clone was observed many times. The genes are TRBV28 and TRBJ2-7; tentatively, D is TRBD1 (6 bases). The CDR3 consists of 12 residues. Looked up from germline, CDR1 is MDHEN and CDR2 is SYDVKM. Trimming removed 5 bases at V and 4 bases at J, with 9 bases between. The CDR3, as DNA: TGTGCCAGCAGTCAACAGGGTTACGAGCAGTACTTC. This translates into CASSQQGYEQYF.

This clone was recorded at least ten times. The chain couples TRBV3-1 to TRBJ2-3; 9 nucleotides agree with TRBD2. This CDR3 has 17 amino acids. Trimming at V came to 1 base and at J to 2 bases, leaving 7 bases not matched to a gene. Germline lookup yields CDR1 LGHDT and CDR2 YNNKEL (reference sequence). The CDR3 DNA follows: TGTGCCAGCAGCCAAGGTCGCGCTAGCGGGGTCACAGATACGCAGTATTTT. It specifies CASSQGRASGVTDTQYF.

This clone turned up a few times. CDR3 amino acids: CASSRTCYEQYF. The CDR3 region has the DNA TGTGCCAGCAGCCGTACATGCTACGAGCAGTACTTC. The chain is built from TRBV7-2 and TRBJ2-7; D remains unclear. The CDR3 consists of 12 residues. The germline V and J ends were trimmed by 5 bases and 3 bases, with 8 bases remaining between them. Germline CDR1 is SGHTA and CDR2 is FQGNSA.

V is TRBV7-6 and J is TRBJ2-7; D ambiguous. CDR3 length: 15 residues. Germline V CDR1 and CDR2: SGHVS, FNYEAQ. V gave up 1 base and J gave up 3 bases, with 13 bases separating them. Written as DNA, the CDR3 is TGTGCCAGCAGCTTAGATTTCTCTGGCAGCTACGAGCAGTACTTC. This codes for CASSLDFSGSYEQYF.

The chain combines TRBV7-8 with TRBJ2-7; no clear D. V lost 3 bases and J 6 bases, leaving 9 bases between the germline ends. The CDR3 loop spans 12 amino acids. Germline V lookup: CDR1 SGHVS, CDR2 FQNEAQ. The CDR3 nucleotides read TGTGCCAGCAGCTTTGCCTATGGCGAGCAGTACTTC. Translating gives CASSFAYGEQYF. Using reference TRBV7-8 and TRBJ2-7 for the parts outside the CDR3, the full variable domain is GAGVSQSPRYKVAKRGQDVALRCDPISGHVSLFWYQQALGQGPEFLTYFQNEAQLDKSGLPSDRFFAERPEGSVSTLKIQRTQQEDSAVYLCASSFAYGEQYFGPGTRLTVT.

This clone was picked up many times. The chain combines TRBV2 with TRBJ2-3; 10 nucleotides align to TRBD2. The CDR3 consists of 19 residues. V shed 3 bases, J shed 0 bases, and the junction held 12 bases outside the gene matches. Germline CDR1 SNHLY, CDR2 FYNNEI. The CDR3 DNA is TGTGCCAGCAGTGATTTGGGACTAGCGTATACCTCTAGCACAGATACGCAGTATTTT. Amino acid sequence: CASSDLGLAYTSSTDTQYF.

This clone was seen at least ten times. The chain is built from TRBV6-1 and TRBJ1-3; D is unresolved. This CDR3 region has 13 residues. CDR1 MNHNS and CDR2 SASEGT come from the germline V gene. V dropped 7 bases and J dropped 0 bases, with 7 bases sitting between them. The CDR3 sequence is CASMKGSGNTIYF. CDR3 DNA sequence: TGTGCCAGCATGAAGGGCTCTGGAAACACCATATATTTT.

This clone has at least ten counts. The chain joins TRBV5-5 to TRBJ2-2, with D uncertain. The CDR3 contains 14 residues. Germline V gene data show CDR1 as SGHKS and CDR2 as YYEKEE (reference sequence). V lost 0 bases to trimming and J lost 1 base, with 4 bases between them. CDR3 sequence: CASSLDGNTGELFF. The CDR3 region has the DNA TGTGCCAGCAGCTTGGACGGGAACACCGGGGAGCTGTTTTTT.

This clone was seen ten or more times. This chain's CDR3 is CSARRTGRETQYF. The DNA for the CDR3 is TGCAGTGCTCGAAGGACAGGGCGAGAGACCCAGTACTTC. V usage is TRBV20-1 and J usage is TRBJ2-5; TRBD1 agrees at 8 bases. This CDR3 is 13 amino acids long. CDR1 and CDR2 (germline): DFQATT, SNEGSKA (reference sequence). Germline trimming cut 5 bases from V and 4 bases from J; bases unmatched to any gene: 6.

This clone has ten or more counts. V and J are TRBV19 and TRBJ2-1; D is unresolved. Germline V gene lookup returns CDR1 LNHDA and CDR2 SQIVND (reference sequence). The CDR3 totals 11 residues. The ends were cut back, 5 bases at V and 9 bases at J, with 8 bases in the middle. The CDR3 DNA sequence: TGTGCCAGTAGTCGTTCGGGTGAGCAGTTCTTC. Its translation: CASSRSGEQFF.

Of note for this clone: One junction end does not reproduce the germline sequence, and a read error may be involved. The chain couples TRBV20-1 to TRBJ2-1; the match to TRBD2 covers 8 bases. CDR1 is DFQATT and CDR2 is SNEGSKA in the germline V gene (reference sequence). The CDR3 length is 16 residues. CDR3 sequence: CSSSGHRGRLYNEQFF. CDR3 coding DNA: TGCAGTTCTAGCGGGCATCGGGGCAGGTTATACAATGAGCAGTTCTTC.

This clone was observed many times. The J gene is TRBJ2-4, the V gene TRBV18; 11 bases line up with TRBD1. CDR3 length equals 15 residues. V shed 6 bases, J shed 8 bases, and the junction held 9 bases outside the gene matches. Germline values: CDR1 KGHSH, CDR2 LQKENI. In DNA, the CDR3 is TGTGCCAGCTCCCCTTTGGACAGGGGGCAAGACATTCAGTACTTC. It encodes CASSPLDRGQDIQYF.

This clone was seen just once. V usage is TRBV5-1 and J usage is TRBJ2-5; 8 positions match TRBD2. CDR1 and CDR2 (germline): SGHRS, YFSETQ. There are 16 residues in the CDR3. Trimming took 2 bases from V and 4 from J; bases not matched to a gene: 10. The CDR3 loop is CASSFGGGGPSETQYF. Here the CDR3 DNA reads TGCGCCAGCAGCTTCGGTGGCGGGGGGCCGTCAGAGACCCAGTACTTC.

This clone was detected many times. The J gene is TRBJ2-3, the V gene TRBV12-3 or TRBV12-4, with 10 bases fitting TRBD2. The V and J ends lost 3 bases and 3 bases, in that order; junction bases with no gene match: 12. The CDR3 is 18 amino acids. CDR3 amino acids: CASSFRSGRGRGTDTQYF. CDR3 nucleotides: TGTGCCAGCAGTTTTAGGAGCGGGAGGGGTCGTGGTACAGATACGCAGTATTTT.

In this sample, this clone turned up many times. The chain carries TRBV11-2 and TRBJ1-5, with D uncertain. With 2 bases removed from V and 2 bases from J, the gap between germline ends came to 7 bases. Looked up from germline, CDR1 is SGHAT and CDR2 is FQNNGV. This CDR3 comprises 14 residues. CDR3 nucleotide sequence: TGTGCCAGCAGCTTATCTCAGGGCAATCAGCCCCAGCATTTT. Translated, it gives CASSLSQGNQPQHF.

The sample holds many counts of this clone. The identical CDR3 is also encoded by other nucleotide sequences in the sample. The V gene is TRBV20-1, the J gene TRBJ2-3; D is uncertain. The CDR3 is made up of 12 amino acids. V was clipped by 1 base and J by 2 bases, with 4 bases between them. The germline CDR1 and CDR2 sequences are DFQATT and SNEGSKA (reference sequence). CDR3 residues: CSARVDTDTQYF. CDR3 DNA sequence: TGCAGTGCTAGAGTAGACACAGATACGCAGTATTTT.

Many counts were recorded for this clone. Because it lacks the conserved phenylalanine or tryptophan at the end, this CDR3 is likely a read error. The limits of the CDR3 on the DNA are not certain, so only TCRdb's listed CDR3 is given. The chain couples TRBV9 to TRBJ1-2; the D call of TRBD1 is as the table states it, not checked on the DNA. A total of 8 residues make up the CDR3, ends included. The germline V gene encodes CDR1 SGDLS and CDR2 YYNGEE. The CDR3 spells CASSIHRG.

This clone was seen ten or more times. CDR3 sequence reads: CASSPTGGSYNEQFF. The CDR3 region has the DNA TGTGCCAGTAGTCCGACAGGGGGCTCCTACAATGAGCAGTTCTTC. The V gene is TRBV19, the J gene TRBJ2-1, with 9 bases aligning to TRBD1. J was trimmed by 0 bases and V by 5 bases; bases with no gene match: 2. CDR1 and CDR2 (germline): LNHDA, SQIVND (reference sequence). The CDR3 length is 15 residues. Together with reference TRBV19 and TRBJ2-1, the CDR3 gives the full variable domain: DGGITQSPKYLFRKEGQNVTLSCEQNLNHDAMYWYRQDPGQGLRLIYYSQIVNDFQKGDIAEGYSVSREKKESFPLTVTSAQKNPTAFYLCASSPTGGSYNEQFFGPGTRLTVL.

This clone was seen ten or more times. Given a much more abundant clone one base away, this may be a read error. V usage is TRBV11-2 and J usage is TRBJ1-4, with TRBD1 identical over 7 bases. Germline lookup yields CDR1 SGHAT and CDR2 FQNNGV. CDR3 size: 16 residues. CDR3 sequence reads: CASSPGTDATNGKLFF. CDR3 bases: TGTGCCAGCAGCCCCGGGACAGATGCAACTAATGGAAAACTGTTTTTT.

This clone has at least ten counts. V usage is TRBV3-1 and J usage is TRBJ1-2; weak D call: TRBD1 (6 bases). CDR1 and CDR2 from the germline V gene are LGHDT and YNNKEL (reference sequence). There are 15 residues in the CDR3. V gave up 3 bases and J gave up 4 bases, with 15 bases separating them. The CDR3 bases are TGTGCCAGCAGCCAGTTTGGACAGCCAGCCTATGGCTACACCTTC. Protein product: CASSQFGQPAYGYTF.

In this sample, this clone turned up many times. This sequence joins TRBV29-1 and TRBJ2-3, with D unclear. This CDR3 has 13 amino acids. The V end was cut by 1 base, the J end by 4 bases, with 9 bases between. The germline V gene has CDR1 SQVTM and CDR2 ANQGSEA. This CDR3 is CSVEGSAADTQYF. CDR3 in DNA: TGCAGCGTTGAAGGTTCGGCAGCAGATACGCAGTATTTT.

The gene calls are TRBV7-6 and TRBJ2-2; possibly TRBD2 for D (6 bases). CDR1 is SGHVS and CDR2 is FNYEAQ in the germline V gene. The CDR3 has 15 amino acids. The germline V and J ends were trimmed by 4 bases and 6 bases, with 15 bases remaining between them. The CDR3 nucleotides read TGTGCCAGCAGCTCCGGAGGGGAGATTGCCGGGGAGCTGTTTTTT. Residues: CASSSGGEIAGELFF.

This clone was found many times. The chain employs TRBV2 and TRBJ1-5; a weak D match, TRBD1 (6 bases). CDR1 and CDR2 from the germline V gene are SNHLY and FYNNEI. This CDR3 is built from 16 residues. V shed 6 bases and J shed 4 bases, with 19 bases lying between them. CDR3 nucleotides: TGTGCCAGCAGGGCAATCTGGGGGGCCGCGAATCAGCCCCAGCATTTT. Its translation: CASRAIWGAANQPQHF. Supplemented by reference TRBV2 and TRBJ1-5, the full variable domain reads EPEVTQTPSHQVTQMGQEVILRCVPISNHLYFYWYRQILGQKVEFLVSFYNNEISEKSEIFDDQFSVERPDGSNFTLKIRSTKLEDSAMYFCASRAIWGAANQPQHFGDGTRLSIL.

Many counts were recorded for this clone. At the DNA level, this CDR3 is encoded by other sequences in the same sample as well. The chain uses TRBV20-1 and TRBJ2-7, with D possibly TRBD1 on 5 matching bases. Trimming pared 1 base from V and 0 bases from J, leaving 7 bases between. This CDR3 spans 13 amino acids. Germline-derived CDR1 and CDR2 are DFQATT and SNEGSKA (reference sequence). The CDR3 here is CSARGTNSYEQYF. Here the CDR3 DNA reads TGCAGTGCTAGAGGGACAAACTCCTACGAGCAGTACTTC.

There are a few counts of this clone. The genes are TRBV10-3 and TRBJ1-2; the D gene is possibly TRBD1 (5 bases). Trimming stripped 6 bases from V and 7 bases from J, with 15 bases between. The CDR3 is 13 amino acids. CDR1 and CDR2 from the germline V gene are ENHRY and SYGVKD. The CDR3 DNA reads as TGTGCCATCAGGCCACAGGAAGGTTTTGGCTACACCTTC. This translates into CAIRPQEGFGYTF.

This clone is termed medium-sized (0.01 to 0.1%). The genes are TRBV20-1 and TRBJ2-7, with 7 bases matching TRBD1. V lost 5 bases, J lost 2 bases, and 12 bases stayed unmatched. The V gene's germline CDR1 is DFQATT and CDR2 SNEGSKA (reference sequence). There are 15 residues in the CDR3. The CDR3 bases are TGCAGTGCTTATATCGAGGGGACAGTACCCTACGAGCAGTACTTC. It translates to CSAYIEGTVPYEQYF.

This clone was observed many times. The chain is built from TRBV20-1 and TRBJ2-1; TRBD2 matches 12 bases. The CDR3 has 15 residues. V lost 5 bases and J lost 8; bases outside the gene matches: 10. The germline V gene has CDR1 DFQATT and CDR2 SNEGSKA (reference sequence). This CDR3 reads CSASSLAGGFHEQFF. CDR3 coding DNA: TGCAGTGCTTCCTCACTAGCGGGAGGTTTTCATGAGCAGTTCTTC.

By its share, this clone is medium-sized (0.01 to 0.1%). The genes are TRBV6-5 and TRBJ2-7; D is ambiguous. This CDR3 is built from 12 residues. Trimming left V 2 bases short and J 7 bases short, with 9 bases between. In germline, CDR1 is MNHEY, CDR2 SVGAGI. CDR3 bases: TGTGCCAGCAGTTACGTTATGCGGGAGCAGTACTTC. Residues: CASSYVMREQYF.